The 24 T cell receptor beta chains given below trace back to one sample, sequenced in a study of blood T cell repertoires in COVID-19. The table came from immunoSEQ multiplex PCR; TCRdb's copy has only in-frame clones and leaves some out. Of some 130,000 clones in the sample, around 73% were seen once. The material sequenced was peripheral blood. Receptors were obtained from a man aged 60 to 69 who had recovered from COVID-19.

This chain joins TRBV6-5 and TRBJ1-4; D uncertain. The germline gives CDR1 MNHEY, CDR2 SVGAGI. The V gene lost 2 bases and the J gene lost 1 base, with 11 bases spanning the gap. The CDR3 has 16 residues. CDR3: CASSYEGVVTNEKLFF. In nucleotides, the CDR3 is TGTGCCAGCAGTTACGAGGGAGTAGTAACTAATGAAAAACTGTTTTTT.

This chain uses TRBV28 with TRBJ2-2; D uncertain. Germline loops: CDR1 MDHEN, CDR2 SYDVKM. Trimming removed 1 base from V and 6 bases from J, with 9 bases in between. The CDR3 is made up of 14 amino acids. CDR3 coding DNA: TGTGCCAGCAGTTTATCCTCGTGGCCCGGGGAGCTGTTTTTT. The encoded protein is CASSLSSWPGELFF.

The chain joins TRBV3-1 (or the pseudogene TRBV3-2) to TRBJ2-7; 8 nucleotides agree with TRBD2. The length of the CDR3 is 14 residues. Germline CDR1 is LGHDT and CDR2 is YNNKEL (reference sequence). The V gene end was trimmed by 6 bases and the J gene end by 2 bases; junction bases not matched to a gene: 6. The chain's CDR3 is CASSLRGGTYEQYF. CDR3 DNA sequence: TGTGCCAGCAGTCTACGGGGGGGGACCTACGAGCAGTACTTC.

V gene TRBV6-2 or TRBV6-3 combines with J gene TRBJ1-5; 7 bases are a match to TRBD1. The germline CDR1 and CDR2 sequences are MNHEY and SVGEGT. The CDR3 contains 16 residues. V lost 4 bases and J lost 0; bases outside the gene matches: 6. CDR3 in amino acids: CASSSGTVHSNQPQHF. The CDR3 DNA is TGTGCCAGCAGTTCCGGGACAGTTCATAGCAATCAGCCCCAGCATTTT.

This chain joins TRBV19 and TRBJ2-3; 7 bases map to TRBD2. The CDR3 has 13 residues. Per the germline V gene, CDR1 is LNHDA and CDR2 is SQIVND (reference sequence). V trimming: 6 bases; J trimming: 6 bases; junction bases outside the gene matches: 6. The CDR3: CASRAGVSDTQYF. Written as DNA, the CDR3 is TGTGCCAGTAGGGCGGGAGTTAGTGATACGCAGTATTTT.

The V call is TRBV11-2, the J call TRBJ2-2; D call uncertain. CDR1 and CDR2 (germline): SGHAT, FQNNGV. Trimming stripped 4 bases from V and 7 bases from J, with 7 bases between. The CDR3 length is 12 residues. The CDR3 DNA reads TGTGCCAGCAGCTCCCCGGTCGGGGAGCTGTTTTTT. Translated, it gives CASSSPVGELFF.

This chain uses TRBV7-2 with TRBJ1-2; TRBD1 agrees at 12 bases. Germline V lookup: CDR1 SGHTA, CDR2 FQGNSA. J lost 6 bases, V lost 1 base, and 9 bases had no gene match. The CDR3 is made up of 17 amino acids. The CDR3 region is CASSLGGQGARADGYTF. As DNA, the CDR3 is TGTGCCAGCAGCTTAGGGGGACAGGGGGCTAGGGCCGATGGCTACACCTTC. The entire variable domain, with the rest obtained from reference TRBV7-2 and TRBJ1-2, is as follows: GAGVSQSPSNKVTEKGKDVELRCDPISGHTALYWYRQSLGQGLEFLIYFQGNSAPDKSGLPSDRFSAERTGGSVSTLTIQRTQQEDSAVYLCASSLGGQGARADGYTFGSGTRLTVV.

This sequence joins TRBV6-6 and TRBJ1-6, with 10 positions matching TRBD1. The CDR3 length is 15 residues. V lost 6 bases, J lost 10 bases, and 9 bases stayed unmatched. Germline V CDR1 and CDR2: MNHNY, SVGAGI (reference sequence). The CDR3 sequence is CASRETGGALSPLHF. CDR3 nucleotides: TGTGCCAGCAGGGAGACAGGGGGCGCGTTATCACCCCTCCACTTT.

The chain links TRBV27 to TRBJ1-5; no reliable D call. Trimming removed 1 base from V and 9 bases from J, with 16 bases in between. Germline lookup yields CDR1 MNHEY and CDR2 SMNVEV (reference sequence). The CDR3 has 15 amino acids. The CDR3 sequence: CASSLFAPGGRPQHF. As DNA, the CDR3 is TGTGCCAGCAGTTTATTTGCCCCAGGAGGGAGGCCCCAGCATTTT.

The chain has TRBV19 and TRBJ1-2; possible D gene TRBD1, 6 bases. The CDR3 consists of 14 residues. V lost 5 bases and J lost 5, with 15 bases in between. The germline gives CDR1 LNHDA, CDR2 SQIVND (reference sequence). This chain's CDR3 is CASSEQGRGYGYTF. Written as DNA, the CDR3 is TGTGCCAGTAGTGAACAGGGAAGAGGGTATGGCTACACCTTC.

DNA of the CDR3: TGTGCCAGCAGCCAAGGACAGGGGCTAGGTGGCACTGAAGCTTTCTTT. Translating it yields CASSQGQGLGGTEAFF. The V call is TRBV3-1 (or the pseudogene TRBV3-2), the J call TRBJ1-1, with 8 nucleotides matching TRBD1. CDR3 length: 16 amino acids. The germline V gene encodes CDR1 LGHDT and CDR2 YNNKEL (reference sequence). After removal of 1 base from V and 4 bases from J, the junction contained 8 bases not matched to a gene.

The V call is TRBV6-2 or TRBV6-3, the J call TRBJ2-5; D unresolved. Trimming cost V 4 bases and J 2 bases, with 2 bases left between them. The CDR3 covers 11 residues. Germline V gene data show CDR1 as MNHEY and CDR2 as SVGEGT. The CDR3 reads CASSSQETQYF. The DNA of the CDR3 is TGTGCCAGCAGTTCACAAGAGACCCAGTACTTC.

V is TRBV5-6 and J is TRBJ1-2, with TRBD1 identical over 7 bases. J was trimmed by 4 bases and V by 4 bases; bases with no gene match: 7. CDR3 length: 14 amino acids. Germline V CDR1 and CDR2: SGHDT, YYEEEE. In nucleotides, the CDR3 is TGTGCCAGCAGCAGGGGACAGAACACCTATGGCTACACCTTC. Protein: CASSRGQNTYGYTF.

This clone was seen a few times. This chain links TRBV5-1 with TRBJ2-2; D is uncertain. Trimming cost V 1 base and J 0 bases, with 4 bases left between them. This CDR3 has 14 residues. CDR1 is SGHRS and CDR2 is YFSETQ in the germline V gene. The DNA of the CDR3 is TGCGCCAGCAGCTTGACAACGAACACCGGGGAGCTGTTTTTT. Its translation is CASSLTTNTGELFF.

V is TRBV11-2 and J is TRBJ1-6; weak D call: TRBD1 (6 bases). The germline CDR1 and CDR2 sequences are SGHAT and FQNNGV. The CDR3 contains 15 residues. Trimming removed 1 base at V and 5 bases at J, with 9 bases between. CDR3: CASSLVRGHNSPLHF. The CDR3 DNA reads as TGTGCCAGCAGCTTAGTCAGGGGACATAATTCACCCCTCCACTTT.

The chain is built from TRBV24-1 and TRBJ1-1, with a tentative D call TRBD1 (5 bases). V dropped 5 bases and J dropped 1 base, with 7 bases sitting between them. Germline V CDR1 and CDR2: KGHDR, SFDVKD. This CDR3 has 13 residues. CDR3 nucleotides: TGTGCCACCAGTGGGGGGGGGAACACTGAAGCTTTCTTT. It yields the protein CATSGGGNTEAFF.

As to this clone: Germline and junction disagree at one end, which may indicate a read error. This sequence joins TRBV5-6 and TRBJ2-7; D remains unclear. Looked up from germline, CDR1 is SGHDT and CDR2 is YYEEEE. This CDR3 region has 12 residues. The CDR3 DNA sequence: TGTGCCAGCAGTCACGTCCCGACACAGCCTTGCTTC. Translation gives CASSHVPTQPCF.

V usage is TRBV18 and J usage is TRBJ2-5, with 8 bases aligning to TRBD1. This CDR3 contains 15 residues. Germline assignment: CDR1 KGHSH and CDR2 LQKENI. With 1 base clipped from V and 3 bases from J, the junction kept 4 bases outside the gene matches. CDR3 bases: TGTGCCAGCTCACCACGTCAGGGGGCTGAAGAGACCCAGTACTTC. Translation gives CASSPRQGAEETQYF.

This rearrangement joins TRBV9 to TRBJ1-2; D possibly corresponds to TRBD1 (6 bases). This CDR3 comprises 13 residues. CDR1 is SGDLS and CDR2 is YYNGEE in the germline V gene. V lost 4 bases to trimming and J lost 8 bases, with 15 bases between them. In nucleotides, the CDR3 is TGTGCCAGCAGCATACAGGGTCGAGGAGGCTACACCTTC. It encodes CASSIQGRGGYTF.

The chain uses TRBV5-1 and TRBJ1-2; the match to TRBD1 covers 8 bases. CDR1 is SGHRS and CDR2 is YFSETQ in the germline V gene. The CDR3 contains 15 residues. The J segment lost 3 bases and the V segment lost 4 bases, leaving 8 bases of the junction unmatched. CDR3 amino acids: CASSPTGDRYYGYTF. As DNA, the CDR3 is TGCGCCAGCAGCCCGACAGGGGACCGATACTATGGCTACACCTTC. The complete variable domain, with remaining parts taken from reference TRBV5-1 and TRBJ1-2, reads KAGVTQTPRYLIKTRGQQVTLSCSPISGHRSVSWYQQTPGQGLQFLFEYFSETQRNKGNFPGRFSGRQFSNSRSEMNVSTLELGDSALYLCASSPTGDRYYGYTFGSGTRLTVV.

As DNA, the CDR3 is TGTGCCAGTAGTATGGGTCAAGGGGTCGGGACCCAGTACTTC. It codes for CASSMGQGVGTQYF. The V call is TRBV19, the J call TRBJ2-5; a weak D match, TRBD1 (5 bases). CDR1 LNHDA and CDR2 SQIVND come from the germline V gene (reference sequence). The CDR3 extends over 14 amino acids. V was clipped by 3 bases and J by 7 bases, with 15 bases between them.

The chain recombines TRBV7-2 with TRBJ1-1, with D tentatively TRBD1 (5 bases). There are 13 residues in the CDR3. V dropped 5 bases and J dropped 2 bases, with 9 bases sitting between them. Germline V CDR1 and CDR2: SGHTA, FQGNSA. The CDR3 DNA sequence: TGTGCCAGCAGCCCGGACACAAACACTGAAGCTTTCTTT. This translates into CASSPDTNTEAFF.

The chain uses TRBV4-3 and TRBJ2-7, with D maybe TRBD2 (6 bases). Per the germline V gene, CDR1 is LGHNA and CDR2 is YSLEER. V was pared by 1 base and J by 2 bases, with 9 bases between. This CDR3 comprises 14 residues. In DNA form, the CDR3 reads TGCGCCAGCAGCCAAGGGGGCGGGACCTACGAGCAGTACTTC. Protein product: CASSQGGGTYEQYF.

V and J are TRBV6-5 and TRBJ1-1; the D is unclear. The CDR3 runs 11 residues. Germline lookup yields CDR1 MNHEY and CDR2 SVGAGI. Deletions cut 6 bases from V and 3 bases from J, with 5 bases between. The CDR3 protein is CASSLYTEAFF. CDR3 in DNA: TGTGCCAGCAGCCTTTACACTGAAGCTTTCTTT.